These T cell receptor beta chains were read from a single sample in a study of blood T cell repertoires in COVID-19. Profiling relied on immunoSEQ multiplex PCR, and the TCRdb table lists in-frame clones only, not all of them. Of 300,000 or so clones detected, about 91% appear once; the ten largest clones hold 5.5% to 7%. Material: peripheral blood. The receptors were gathered from a woman younger than 45 who had recovered from COVID-19. CDR3s include the opening cysteine and the closing phenylalanine or tryptophan. D genes are given only for firm matches. Some rows have no size entry. The others give once, few or many, or a class for an expanded clone.

cdr3_nt: TGCGCCAGCAGCTTGGGAGGGGACGCAGGGGATAGCAATCAGCCCCAGCATTTT
cdr3_aa: CASSLGGDAGDSNQPQHF
j_call: TRBJ1-5
d_call: -
v_call: TRBV5-1
clone_size: -

cdr3_nt: TGTGCCAGCGGGGTCTCGGGAAACGAGCAGTACTTC
cdr3_aa: CASGVSGNEQYF
j_call: TRBJ2-7
d_call: -
v_call: TRBV7-9
clone_size: -

cdr3_nt: TGTGCCAGCAGCCCAACCGACGAGGTAACAGATACGCAGTATTTT
cdr3_aa: CASSPTDEVTDTQYF
j_call: TRBJ2-3
d_call: -
v_call: TRBV9
clone_size: -

cdr3_nt: TGTGCCAGCAGTGTGGGGCCCGGCACAGATACGCAGTATTTT
cdr3_aa: CASSVGPGTDTQYF
j_call: TRBJ2-3
d_call: -
v_call: TRBV6-4
clone_size: -

cdr3_nt: TGTGCCAGTAGTGCAGGCCGCTCCTACGAGCAGTACTTC
cdr3_aa: CASSAGRSYEQYF
j_call: TRBJ2-7
d_call: -
v_call: TRBV19
clone_size: few

cdr3_nt: TGTGCCAGCAGTCCATTAGTTATCTCTGGAAACACCATATATTTT
cdr3_aa: CASSPLVISGNTIYF
j_call: TRBJ1-3
d_call: -
v_call: TRBV27
clone_size: -

cdr3_nt: TGTGCCAGCAGCTTGACAGGCTTCTCTGGAAACACCATATATTTT
cdr3_aa: CASSLTGFSGNTIYF
j_call: TRBJ1-3
d_call: -
v_call: TRBV7-3
clone_size: -

cdr3_nt: TGTGCCAGCACCGACCGGACAGGAGGCTACACCTTC
cdr3_aa: CASTDRTGGYTF
j_call: TRBJ1-2
d_call: TRBD1
v_call: TRBV12-3/TRBV12-4
clone_size: -

cdr3_nt: TGTGCCGTCAGCCGGGGGGGGCCTCGGGAGACCCAGTACTTC
cdr3_aa: CAVSRGGPRETQYF
j_call: TRBJ2-5
d_call: TRBD2
v_call: TRBV10-3
clone_size: -

cdr3_nt: TGCGCCAGCAGCTTGGATGGCAGGGGGCTGAACACTGAAGCTTTCTTT
cdr3_aa: CASSLDGRGLNTEAFF
j_call: TRBJ1-1
d_call: TRBD1
v_call: TRBV5-1
clone_size: -

cdr3_nt: TGTGCCAGCAGCCCCTCCGCGGGTAGCGGGAAACACAAGAGCTACGAGCAGTACTTC
cdr3_aa: CASSPSAGSGKHKSYEQYF
j_call: TRBJ2-7
d_call: TRBD2
v_call: TRBV9
clone_size: -

cdr3_nt: TGTGCCAGCAGCGCCGGGACAGGGGTCTACGAGCAGTACTTC
cdr3_aa: CASSAGTGVYEQYF
j_call: TRBJ2-7
d_call: TRBD1
v_call: TRBV7-2
clone_size: few

cdr3_nt: TGTGCCAGCAGGGATAATCTAGGGGGCGGTCAGCCCCAGCATTTT
cdr3_aa: CASRDNLGGGQPQHF
j_call: TRBJ1-5
d_call: TRBD1
v_call: TRBV28
clone_size: -